This T cell receptor beta chain was sequenced in a study of control samples from healthy donors and cancer patients. TCRdb keeps only in-frame clones here, not all; method: immunoSEQ multiplex PCR. The sample yields 75,000 to 100,000 clones, 88% seen once. V was pared by 3 bases and J by 3 bases, with 3 bases of the junction left unmatched. Germline-derived CDR1 and CDR2 are GTSNPN and SVGIG (reference sequence). The CDR3 runs 14 residues. The sequencing input was blood. This clonotype was obtained from a man aged 25 to 40 in good health. The rearrangement joins TRBV30 to TRBJ2-5; TRBD2 aligns across 11 bases. CDR3 bases: TGTGCCTGGAGGGTACTAGCGGGAGAAGAGACCCAGTACTTC. Translating it yields CAWRVLAGEETQYF. Together with reference TRBV30 and TRBJ2-5, the CDR3 gives the full variable domain: SQTIHQWPATLVQPVGSPLSLECTVEGTSNPNLYWYRQAAGRGLQLLFYSVGIGQISSEVPQNLSASRPQDRQFILSSKKLLLSDSGFYLCAWRVLAGEETQYFGPGTRLLVL.